Listed below are T cell receptor beta chains from one sample, sequenced in a study of Graves' ophthalmopathy and Graves' hyperthyroidism. TCRdb re-called the multiplex PCR reads through MiXCR, storing one row per CDR3 protein. The data contain hundreds of thousands of distinct CDR3 sequences, about 38% of them singletons. Sequencing was done on a sample of peripheral blood. These receptors came from an adult man with Graves' ophthalmopathy. CDR3s include the opening cysteine and the closing phenylalanine or tryptophan. Fields, in order: CDR3 protein, CDR3 DNA, clone size, V gene, J gene, D gene. The D gene is left open where the match is weak. Size tells how often a clone was seen (once, few, many) or the class of an expanded clone, and some rows leave it out.

cdr3_aa: CASSQDVRRFANEKLFF
cdr3_nt: TGCGCCAGCAGCCAAGATGTGCGGAGGTTTGCTAATGAAAAACTGTTTTTT
clone_size: -
v_call: TRBV5-5
j_call: TRBJ1-4
d_call: -

cdr3_aa: CASSARPDMNTEAFF
cdr3_nt: TGTGCCAGCAGTGCTAGACCGGATATGAACACTGAAGCTTTCTTT
clone_size: many
v_call: TRBV25-1
j_call: TRBJ1-1
d_call: -

cdr3_aa: CSARDVGSYGYTF
cdr3_nt: TGCAGTGCTAGAGATGTAGGCTCCTATGGCTACACCTTC
clone_size: many
v_call: TRBV20-1
j_call: TRBJ1-2
d_call: -

cdr3_aa: CASSAVAGANVLTF
cdr3_nt: TGTGCCAGCAGTGCTGTTGCTGGGGCCAACGTCCTGACTTTC
clone_size: few
v_call: TRBV6-1
j_call: TRBJ2-6
d_call: -

cdr3_aa: CASAPSYEQYF
cdr3_nt: TGTGCTAGCGCCCCCTCCTACGAGCAGTACTTC
clone_size: -
v_call: TRBV2
j_call: TRBJ2-7
d_call: -

cdr3_aa: CATSRDRAGGLFF
cdr3_nt: TGTGCCACCAGCAGAGATCGCGCGGGGGGACTGTTTTTT
clone_size: many
v_call: TRBV15
j_call: TRBJ1-4
d_call: -

cdr3_aa: CASSPPPGRALNNEKLFF
cdr3_nt: TGTGCCAGCAGCCCCCCCCCAGGCAGGGCCCTAAATAATGAAAAACTGTTTTTT
clone_size: -
v_call: TRBV7-9
j_call: TRBJ1-4
d_call: -

cdr3_aa: CASSESGEVGKAFF
cdr3_nt: TGCGCCAGCAGTGAGTCTGGGGAAGTTGGGAAGGCTTTCTTT
clone_size: -
v_call: TRBV10-1
j_call: TRBJ1-1
d_call: -

cdr3_aa: CASSRWDTMDTEAFF
cdr3_nt: TGTGCCAGCAGCCGCTGGGACACGATGGACACTGAAGCTTTCTTT
clone_size: -
v_call: TRBV7-8
j_call: TRBJ1-1
d_call: -

cdr3_aa: CAISATIQQGSYGYTF
cdr3_nt: TGTGCCATCAGTGCGACAATACAACAGGGAAGCTATGGCTACACCTTC
clone_size: -
v_call: TRBV10-3
j_call: TRBJ1-2
d_call: -

cdr3_aa: CASSPRRNTEAFF
cdr3_nt: TGCGCCAGCAGCCCCAGGAGGAACACTGAAGCTTTCTTT
clone_size: many
v_call: TRBV5-1
j_call: TRBJ1-1
d_call: -

cdr3_aa: CSVRGTGDQPQYF
cdr3_nt: TGCAGCGTACGTGGCACAGGAGATCAGCCCCAGTACTTC
clone_size: -
v_call: TRBV29-1
j_call: TRBJ2-5
d_call: -

cdr3_aa: CSARPSNTGELFF
cdr3_nt: TGCAGTGCTAGACCATCGAACACCGGGGAGCTGTTTTTT
clone_size: -
v_call: TRBV20-1
j_call: TRBJ2-2
d_call: -

cdr3_aa: CADRWGYTF
cdr3_nt: TGTGCCGACAGGTGGGGCTACACCTTC
clone_size: -
v_call: TRBV25-1
j_call: TRBJ1-2
d_call: -

cdr3_aa: CASSPGTASSRYEQYF
cdr3_nt: TGTGCCAGCAGTCCCGGGACAGCCTCTAGTCGGTACGAGCAGTACTTC
clone_size: -
v_call: TRBV7-9
j_call: TRBJ2-7
d_call: TRBD1

cdr3_aa: CAISEGTGYSYEQYF
cdr3_nt: TGTGCCATCAGTGAGGGGACAGGGTACTCCTACGAGCAGTACTTC
clone_size: many
v_call: TRBV10-3
j_call: TRBJ2-7
d_call: TRBD1

cdr3_aa: CASSLPGTGNGYTF
cdr3_nt: TGTGCCAGCAGCTTACCGGGGACAGGGAATGGCTACACCTTC
clone_size: -
v_call: TRBV7-2
j_call: TRBJ1-2
d_call: TRBD1

cdr3_aa: CSASLAGQAFF
cdr3_nt: TGCAGTGCTAGCTTGGCGGGGCAAGCTTTCTTT
clone_size: -
v_call: TRBV20-1
j_call: TRBJ1-1
d_call: -

cdr3_aa: CSVAQQGAREKLFF
cdr3_nt: TGCAGCGTTGCCCAACAGGGGGCTAGAGAAAAACTGTTTTTT
clone_size: once
v_call: TRBV29-1
j_call: TRBJ1-4
d_call: TRBD1

cdr3_aa: CSARSLEFYEQYF
cdr3_nt: TGCAGTGCTAGGAGCTTGGAGTTCTACGAGCAGTACTTC
clone_size: many
v_call: TRBV20-1
j_call: TRBJ2-7
d_call: -

cdr3_aa: CASSRGQEKYGYTF
cdr3_nt: TGTGCCAGCAGCAGGGGACAGGAGAAATATGGCTACACCTTC
clone_size: -
v_call: TRBV7-2
j_call: TRBJ1-2
d_call: TRBD1

cdr3_aa: CASSILGQNRGQYF
cdr3_nt: TGTGCCAGTAGTATATTGGGCCAAAACCGAGGGCAGTACTTC
clone_size: few
v_call: TRBV19
j_call: TRBJ2-7
d_call: -

cdr3_aa: CASSVSAGDSDEQYF
cdr3_nt: TGTGCCAGCAGCGTATCAGCGGGAGATAGTGACGAGCAGTACTTC
clone_size: many
v_call: TRBV9
j_call: TRBJ2-7
d_call: TRBD2

cdr3_aa: CASSAHGTSEYEQYF
cdr3_nt: TGTGCCAGCAGCGCCCATGGGACTAGCGAGTACGAGCAGTACTTC
clone_size: many
v_call: TRBV9
j_call: TRBJ2-7
d_call: TRBD2

cdr3_aa: CSATRLRVNTEAFF
cdr3_nt: TGCAGTGCTACCAGACTCAGGGTGAACACTGAAGCTTTCTTT
clone_size: many
v_call: TRBV20-1
j_call: TRBJ1-1
d_call: -

cdr3_aa: CASRPQGSYEQYF
cdr3_nt: TGTGCCAGCAGACCACAGGGGAGCTACGAGCAGTACTTC
clone_size: many
v_call: TRBV2
j_call: TRBJ2-7
d_call: TRBD1

cdr3_aa: CASTFRGGTNEKLFF
cdr3_nt: TGTGCCAGCACCTTTCGGGGAGGAACTAATGAAAAACTGTTTTTT
clone_size: many
v_call: TRBV9
j_call: TRBJ1-4
d_call: -

cdr3_aa: CASTTLHF
cdr3_nt: TGTGCCAGCACCACCCTCCACTTT
clone_size: -
v_call: TRBV12-3/TRBV12-4
j_call: TRBJ1-6
d_call: -

cdr3_aa: CASSLLAGSEQYF
cdr3_nt: TGTGCCAGCAGCTTACTAGCGGGAAGCGAGCAGTACTTC
clone_size: few
v_call: TRBV7-2
j_call: TRBJ2-7
d_call: TRBD2

cdr3_aa: CASSLMLNTEAFF
cdr3_nt: TGTGCCAGCAGCTTAATGTTGAACACTGAAGCTTTCTTT
clone_size: many
v_call: TRBV7-9
j_call: TRBJ1-1
d_call: -

cdr3_aa: CSARTTQETQYF
cdr3_nt: TGCAGTGCTCGGACTACCCAAGAGACCCAGTACTTC
clone_size: many
v_call: TRBV20-1
j_call: TRBJ2-5
d_call: -

cdr3_aa: CASSLGTGYTDTQYF
cdr3_nt: TGCGCCAGCAGCTTGGGGACAGGTTACACAGATACGCAGTATTTT
clone_size: -
v_call: TRBV5-1
j_call: TRBJ2-3
d_call: TRBD1

cdr3_aa: CASSNAVNTEAFF
cdr3_nt: TGTGCCAGCAGCAACGCTGTTAACACTGAAGCTTTCTTT
clone_size: many
v_call: TRBV7-3
j_call: TRBJ1-1
d_call: -

cdr3_aa: CASSSHRGEPIYEQYF
cdr3_nt: TGTGCCAGCAGCTCCCACAGGGGGGAACCGATATACGAGCAGTACTTC
clone_size: few
v_call: TRBV5-6
j_call: TRBJ2-7
d_call: TRBD1

cdr3_aa: CASSAGLAGGTTGEKLFF
cdr3_nt: TGTGCCAGCAGCGCCGGACTAGCGGGGGGGACCACGGGAGAAAAACTGTTTTTT
clone_size: -
v_call: TRBV7-2
j_call: TRBJ1-4
d_call: -

cdr3_aa: CATSRDYQEHYGYTF
cdr3_nt: TGTGCCACCAGCAGAGATTACCAGGAACACTATGGCTACACCTTC
clone_size: many
v_call: TRBV15
j_call: TRBJ1-2
d_call: -

cdr3_aa: CASTTTWDLAEAFF
cdr3_nt: TGTGCCAGTACCACGACCTGGGACCTCGCTGAAGCTTTCTTT
clone_size: many
v_call: TRBV19
j_call: TRBJ1-1
d_call: -

cdr3_aa: CAISNRGDGYTF
cdr3_nt: TGTGCCATCAGTAACCGGGGAGATGGCTACACCTTC
clone_size: many
v_call: TRBV10-3
j_call: TRBJ1-2
d_call: -

cdr3_aa: CASSGSGDTNQPQHF
cdr3_nt: TGTGCCAGTAGTGGGAGTGGGGACACTAATCAGCCCCAGCATTTT
clone_size: many
v_call: TRBV19
j_call: TRBJ1-5
d_call: -

cdr3_aa: CASSSLAEAYNEQYF
cdr3_nt: TGTGCCAGCAGCTCACTAGCGGAAGCCTACAATGAGCAGTACTTC
clone_size: -
v_call: TRBV9
j_call: TRBJ2-7
d_call: TRBD2

cdr3_aa: CAISAGTGGPGPQETQYF
cdr3_nt: TGTGCCATCAGTGCCGGGACAGGGGGCCCCGGTCCCCAAGAGACCCAGTACTTC
clone_size: -
v_call: TRBV10-3
j_call: TRBJ2-5
d_call: TRBD1

cdr3_aa: CSSYSPDTGELFF
cdr3_nt: TGCAGCAGTTACAGTCCTGACACCGGGGAGCTGTTTTTT
clone_size: -
v_call: TRBV29-1
j_call: TRBJ2-2
d_call: -

cdr3_aa: CASSGSMGSSYNSPLHF
cdr3_nt: TGTGCCAGCAGTGGGTCGATGGGGAGCTCCTATAATTCACCCCTCCACTTT
clone_size: many
v_call: TRBV2
j_call: TRBJ1-6
d_call: -

cdr3_aa: CASSFLDTGGLFF
cdr3_nt: TGTGCCAGCAGTTTCCTGGACACCGGGGGGCTGTTTTTT
clone_size: -
v_call: TRBV24-1
j_call: TRBJ2-2
d_call: -

cdr3_aa: CASSSGLAATNTGELFF
cdr3_nt: TGTGCCAGCAGCTCAGGACTAGCGGCCACGAACACCGGGGAGCTGTTTTTT
clone_size: -
v_call: TRBV5-1
j_call: TRBJ2-2
d_call: TRBD2

cdr3_aa: CATSRDAGQASTGELFF
cdr3_nt: TGTGCCACCAGCAGAGATGCGGGACAGGCTTCGACCGGGGAGCTGTTTTTT
clone_size: many
v_call: TRBV15
j_call: TRBJ2-2
d_call: TRBD1

cdr3_aa: CASSPHGLAEETQYF
cdr3_nt: TGTGCCAGCAGCCCCCATGGACTAGCTGAAGAGACCCAGTACTTC
clone_size: many
v_call: TRBV9
j_call: TRBJ2-5
d_call: TRBD2

cdr3_aa: CASSARGPQDF
cdr3_nt: TGTGCCAGTAGCGCCAGGGGCCCCCAGGACTTC
clone_size: -
v_call: TRBV19
j_call: TRBJ2-5
d_call: -

cdr3_aa: CASGTGEGYTF
cdr3_nt: TGTGCCAGCGGGACAGGGGAAGGCTACACCTTC
clone_size: many
v_call: TRBV2
j_call: TRBJ1-2
d_call: TRBD1